One sample yielded the 8 T cell receptor beta chains listed below, sequenced in a study of blood T cell repertoires in COVID-19 (dated by TCRdb to 2020 to 2021). The library was generated by the immunoSEQ multiplex PCR assay. Imported from immuneACCESS, the table was reduced by TCRdb to in-frame sequences with V and J called. These copies leave out some clones; in studies compared against another copy, an unresolved V gene accounts for under half, and the cause of the remainder is not known. The sample includes 200,000 to 300,000 clones, with more than 75% observed a single time. About 2.1% of the sample belongs to the ten largest clones. Sequences were obtained from peripheral blood. Source of these receptors: a woman in her forties or fifties with acute or convalescent COVID-19.

This sequence joins TRBV5-1 and TRBJ1-4; D may be TRBD1 (5 bases). Trimming stripped 4 bases from V and 12 bases from J, with 16 bases between. The CDR3 consists of 13 residues. Germline V gives CDR1 SGHRS, CDR2 YFSETQ. CDR3 protein: CASSGVGELELFF. The CDR3 DNA reads as TGCGCCAGCAGCGGAGTAGGGGAATTGGAACTGTTTTTT.

This chain connects TRBV28 to TRBJ1-5; the D gene is possibly TRBD1 (6 bases). This CDR3 is 15 amino acids long. CDR1 MDHEN and CDR2 SYDVKM come from the germline V gene. V lost 5 bases, J lost 5 bases, and 16 bases lay in between. The DNA for the CDR3 is TGTGCCAGCAGTCTCCCGGGAGGGGGAGATCAGCCCCAGCATTTT. This sequence encodes CASSLPGGGDQPQHF. Full variable domain (rest looked up from reference TRBV28 and TRBJ1-5): DVKVTQSSRYLVKRTGEKVFLECVQDMDHENMFWYRQDPGLGLRLIYFSYDVKMKEKGDIPEGYSVSREKKERFSLILESASTNQTSMYLCASSLPGGGDQPQHFGDGTRLSIL.

CDR3 coding DNA: TGTGCCACCAGTGAATCCGGGACAGGGCTTGGCTACACCTTC. Amino acid sequence: CATSESGTGLGYTF. The rearrangement uses TRBV24-1 and TRBJ1-2, with 9 bases fitting TRBD1. The germline V gene encodes CDR1 KGHDR and CDR2 SFDVKD. The CDR3 consists of 14 residues. After removal of 4 bases from V and 7 bases from J, the junction contained 6 bases not matched to a gene.

The chain has TRBV2 and TRBJ1-3, with 7 positions matching TRBD1. The length of the CDR3 is 15 residues. Per germline, CDR1 SNHLY and CDR2 FYNNEI. The V and J ends lost 4 bases and 0 bases, in that order; junction bases with no gene match: 3. DNA for the CDR3: TGTGCCAGCAGTGTCAGGGGGGTCTCTGGAAACACCATATATTTT. This sequence encodes CASSVRGVSGNTIYF.

V is TRBV24-1 and J is TRBJ2-1; D may be TRBD2 (6 bases). The V gene lost 3 bases and the J gene lost 2 bases, with 13 bases spanning the gap. There are 16 residues in the CDR3. The germline V gene has CDR1 KGHDR and CDR2 SFDVKD. The CDR3 protein is CATSDAGLAAYNEQFF. CDR3 nucleotide sequence: TGTGCCACCAGTGATGCGGGGCTAGCAGCCTACAATGAGCAGTTCTTC.

This clone was observed a handful of times. The CDR3 is CASSSTGGTTEAFF. The CDR3 nucleotides read TGTGCCAGCAGCTCAACAGGGGGCACCACTGAAGCTTTCTTT. The chain carries TRBV7-2 and TRBJ1-1; 9 bases are a match to TRBD1. Germline CDR1 and CDR2: SGHTA and FQGNSA. The CDR3 consists of 14 residues. V lost 4 bases and J lost 4; bases outside the gene matches: 4.

The chain uses TRBV4-2 and TRBJ1-3; maybe TRBD1 (5 bases). Trimming took off 1 base at V and 2 bases at J, with 12 bases between the two ends. This CDR3 is built from 16 residues. Germline loops: CDR1 LGHNA, CDR2 YNFKEQ. DNA for the CDR3: TGTGCCAGCAGCCAAGGTCGGGCAGGGCCTGGAAACACCATATATTTT. It specifies CASSQGRAGPGNTIYF.

The rearrangement joins TRBV7-3 to TRBJ2-1; 9 bases agree with TRBD1. The CDR3 extends over 12 amino acids. After removal of 6 bases from V and 14 bases from J, the junction contained 8 bases not matched to a gene. The V gene's germline CDR1 is SGHTA and CDR2 FQGTGA. For the CDR3, the DNA is TGTGCCAGCAGGCAAACAGGGGGCAGAGAGTTCTTC. Translation gives CASRQTGGREFF.